Sequencing of this T cell receptor beta chain was carried out in a study of TIL therapy for anti-PD-1-resistant metastatic lung cancer. Study-level background: Tumors carried a median about 1.5 non-synonymous mutations per megabase.

This was the immunoSEQ v3 assay. Sequencing used immunoSEQ multiplex PCR; TCRdb keeps in-frame clones, though not all of them. The repertoire holds 57,000 or so clones, with over 75% as singletons. V dropped 4 bases and J dropped 7 bases, with 9 bases sitting between them. This CDR3 contains 13 residues. Germline loops: CDR1 SGHDT, CDR2 YYEEEE. Sample time point: pre-treatment sample, taken before nivolumab and TIL therapy. Enrollment ran from 2017 to early 2020. This TCR was recovered from a person aged 30 to 80 with non-small cell lung cancer. The gene calls are TRBV5-6 and TRBJ1-6, with D maybe TRBD1 (6 bases). Sample: blood, taken at baseline. CDR3 loop: CASSQGQNSPLHF. As DNA, the CDR3 is TGTGCCAGCAGCCAAGGACAGAATTCACCCCTCCACTTT.